The next 26 T cell receptor beta chains were all read from a single sample in a study of shared clonotypes between healthy human individuals. Naive CD8 isolation took CD45RO-negative cells positively selected for CCR7 and excluded terminally differentiated effector memory CD45RA+ cells. Assay used: immunoSEQ multiplex PCR; TCRdb lists only in-frame clones, some missing. The sample has about 680,000 clones, 90% to 95% seen once; the top ten hold 24%. Sequenced input: naive CD8+ T cells sorted from blood. The source of these receptors is a man in his thirties or forties in good health.

The chain uses TRBV27 and TRBJ2-7, with a tentative D call TRBD1 (5 bases). The V gene lost 2 bases and the J gene lost 2 bases, with 13 bases spanning the gap. This CDR3 comprises 15 residues. In germline, CDR1 is MNHEY, CDR2 SMNVEV (reference sequence). CDR3 amino acids: CASSLSTGITYEQYF. The CDR3 DNA is TGTGCCAGCAGTTTAAGTACAGGAATAACCTACGAGCAGTACTTC.

This chain uses TRBV7-6 with TRBJ2-1; unclear D gene. The CDR3 runs to 16 residues. CDR1 SGHVS and CDR2 FNYEAQ come from the germline V gene. V shed 1 base and J shed 3 bases, with 13 bases lying between them. The CDR3 spells CASSLVGNQLYNEQFF. The CDR3, as DNA: TGTGCCAGCAGCTTAGTGGGGAACCAACTCTACAATGAGCAGTTCTTC.

The chain recombines TRBV25-1 with TRBJ1-1, with D possibly being TRBD1 (5 bases). Germline loops: CDR1 MGHDK, CDR2 SYGVNS. With 3 bases removed from V and 0 bases from J, the gap between germline ends came to 11 bases. This CDR3 region has 15 residues. The CDR3 DNA sequence: TGTGCCAGCAGTGAGGATCGGGGCTTGAACACTGAAGCTTTCTTT. This sequence encodes CASSEDRGLNTEAFF.

This clone came up once. The chain recombines TRBV7-9 with TRBJ2-3; unclear D gene. The germline CDR1 and CDR2 sequences are SEHNR and FQNEAQ (reference sequence). Between the trimmed V and J ends, which lost 4 bases and 3 bases, there was a span of 14 bases. The CDR3 extends over 15 amino acids. This CDR3 reads CASSSIQANTDTQYF. CDR3 DNA sequence: TGTGCCAGCAGCTCAATTCAGGCCAATACAGATACGCAGTATTTT.

The chain uses TRBV5-5 and TRBJ2-2, with 7 bases matching TRBD1. CDR3 length equals 15 residues. Germline V gene sequence: CDR1 SGHKS, CDR2 YYEKEE (reference sequence). V dropped 5 bases and J dropped 7; count of bases not matched to a gene: 11. Written as DNA, the CDR3 is TGTGCCAGCAGACCCGGGACAGAAAAACTCGGGGAGCTGTTTTTT. Translating gives CASRPGTEKLGELFF.

The chain is built from TRBV9 and TRBJ2-2; D is unclear. The germline V and J ends were trimmed by 4 bases and 5 bases, with 12 bases remaining between them. Germline CDR1 reads SGDLS; CDR2 reads YYNGEE. CDR3 length: 14 residues. The CDR3 coding sequence is TGTGCCAGCAGCCCTTGGCCAGGAACCGGGGAGCTGTTTTTT. It yields the protein CASSPWPGTGELFF. The full variable domain, rest sourced from reference TRBV9 and TRBJ2-2, is DSGVTQTPKHLITATGQRVTLRCSPRSGDLSVYWYQQSLDQGLQFLIQYYNGEERAKGNILERFSAQQFPDLHSELNLSSLELGDSALYFCASSPWPGTGELFFGEGSRLTVL.

J is TRBJ2-7 and V is TRBV6-1; the D gene could be TRBD1 or TRBD2 (6 bases each). Germline V gene data show CDR1 as MNHNS and CDR2 as SASEGT. Trimming removed 4 bases from V and 4 bases from J, with 11 bases in between. The CDR3 runs to 13 residues. CDR3 nucleotide sequence: TGTGCCAGCAGTGCTGGGGGGCCATACGAGCAGTACTTC. Encoded protein: CASSAGGPYEQYF.

The chain is built from TRBV29-1 and TRBJ1-1; D unresolved. The germline V gene has CDR1 SQVTM and CDR2 ANQGSEA. CDR3 length: 12 amino acids. V gave up 5 bases and J gave up 0 bases, with 7 bases separating them. The CDR3: CSVLLLNTEAFF. CDR3 DNA sequence: TGCAGCGTTCTCCTGTTGAACACTGAAGCTTTCTTT.

The chain has TRBV19 and TRBJ2-2; 11 bases map to TRBD1. The germline gives CDR1 LNHDA, CDR2 SQIVND (reference sequence). The CDR3 totals 20 residues. The ends lost 5 bases at V and 1 base at J; junction bases unmatched: 15. The CDR3 sequence is CASSPRPGQGVWGNTGELFF. The CDR3 DNA follows: TGTGCCAGTAGTCCGAGACCGGGACAGGGGGTATGGGGGAACACCGGGGAGCTGTTTTTT.

The chain has TRBV28 and TRBJ1-5, with no clear D. Trimming stripped 4 bases from V and 4 bases from J, with 14 bases between. The CDR3 length is 15 residues. Germline-derived CDR1 and CDR2 are MDHEN and SYDVKM. The CDR3 DNA sequence: TGTGCCAGCAGTTCTGGACCGGGAGGAAATCAGCCCCAGCATTTT. Translated, it gives CASSSGPGGNQPQHF.

The gene calls are TRBV7-9 and TRBJ2-3, with D possibly TRBD2 on 6 matching bases. V was trimmed by 5 bases and J by 0 bases, leaving 15 bases between them. The CDR3 is 16 residues long. CDR1 and CDR2 from the germline V gene are SEHNR and FQNEAQ (reference sequence). The CDR3 DNA sequence: TGTGCCAGCAGCCATGTGGGCGGGGATAGCACAGATACGCAGTATTTT. Translating gives CASSHVGGDSTDTQYF. The whole variable domain, filled in from reference TRBV7-9 and TRBJ2-3, reads DTGVSQNPRHKITKRGQNVTFRCDPISEHNRLYWYRQTLGQGPEFLTYFQNEAQLEKSRLLSDRFSAERPKGSFSTLEIQRTEQGDSAMYLCASSHVGGDSTDTQYFGPGTRLTVL.

J is TRBJ2-5 and V is TRBV6-1; 9 positions match TRBD2. This CDR3 has 18 amino acids. Germline assignment: CDR1 MNHNS and CDR2 SASEGT. V was clipped by 0 bases and J by 4 bases; unmatched bases: 12. Here the CDR3 reads CASSEAGSLAGALETQYF. CDR3 nucleotides: TGTGCCAGCAGTGAAGCAGGATCTTTAGCGGGAGCTTTAGAGACCCAGTACTTC.

The chain has TRBV4-1 and TRBJ2-1; 7 nucleotides agree with TRBD2. This CDR3 is 16 amino acids long. The germline V gene encodes CDR1 MGHRA and CDR2 YSYEKL. Unmatched junction bases numbered 15, after V lost 4 bases and J lost 9 bases. As DNA, the CDR3 is TGCGCCAGCAGCCCAGAGGGGTGGGCGGGAGCGACTGAGCAGTTCTTC. This codes for CASSPEGWAGATEQFF.

In this sample, this clone turned up a few times. J is TRBJ2-2 and V is TRBV27; D possibly corresponds to TRBD2 (5 bases). The length of the CDR3 is 12 residues. The germline V gene has CDR1 MNHEY and CDR2 SMNVEV (reference sequence). The ends were cut back, 5 bases at V and 4 bases at J, with 5 bases in the middle. The CDR3 loop is CASSRGTGELFF. In DNA form, the CDR3 reads TGTGCCAGCAGTCGGGGCACCGGGGAGCTGTTTTTT.

This clone was detected only once. The chain links TRBV27 to TRBJ2-1; the D gene is possibly TRBD2 (5 bases). The CDR3 covers 12 residues. Germline values: CDR1 MNHEY, CDR2 SMNVEV (reference sequence). The germline V and J ends were trimmed by 4 bases and 9 bases, with 10 bases remaining between them. The CDR3 is CASSYAGGEQFF. As DNA, the CDR3 is TGTGCCAGCAGTTATGCGGGTGGTGAGCAGTTCTTC.

Concerning this clone: This specimen includes other DNA sequences encoding the same CDR3. The gene calls are TRBV10-1 and TRBJ1-1; no clear D gene. V was clipped by 9 bases and J by 0 bases, with 14 bases between them. The CDR3 sequence is 14 residues long. Per germline, CDR1 WNHNN and CDR2 SYGVQD (reference sequence). In nucleotides, the CDR3 is TGCGCCAGTGCTTCGACACCCGTGAACACTGAAGCTTTCTTT. Its translation: CASASTPVNTEAFF.

This clone has more than one count but fewer than ten. This chain joins TRBV6-1 and TRBJ2-7; possibly TRBD1 for D (5 bases). CDR3 size: 16 residues. CDR1 is MNHNS and CDR2 is SASEGT in the germline V gene. The V and J ends lost 3 bases and 3 bases respectively, with 18 bases between them. In nucleotides, the CDR3 is TGTGCCAGCAGTGACCTAACCCAGGGTTGGGGCTACGAGCAGTACTTC. This encodes CASSDLTQGWGYEQYF.

This sequence joins TRBV9 and TRBJ2-2, with D maybe TRBD2 (6 bases). Germline values: CDR1 SGDLS, CDR2 YYNGEE. This CDR3 has 14 residues. V shed 4 bases and J shed 1 base, with 8 bases lying between them. CDR3 DNA sequence: TGTGCCAGCAGCATGGGAGGGAACACCGGGGAGCTGTTTTTT. Encoded protein: CASSMGGNTGELFF.

The V and J genes are TRBV27 and TRBJ2-7, with 7 positions matching TRBD1. This CDR3 is 15 amino acids long. The germline gives CDR1 MNHEY, CDR2 SMNVEV (reference sequence). V dropped 0 bases and J dropped 6; count of bases not matched to a gene: 8. As DNA, the CDR3 is TGTGCCAGCAGTTTATCGCGGACAGGAACACGCGAGCAGTACTTC. It is translated as CASSLSRTGTREQYF.

This clone was observed once. The sample has other DNA sequences that encode this CDR3 too. This chain links TRBV5-6 with TRBJ2-7; D call uncertain. Germline V gene lookup returns CDR1 SGHDT and CDR2 YYEEEE. The ends were cut back, 2 bases at V and 5 bases at J, with 5 bases in the middle. The CDR3 covers 11 residues. The CDR3 DNA sequence: TGTGCCAGCAGCTTTTCCCACGAGCAGTACTTC. Translating it yields CASSFSHEQYF.

This chain links TRBV4-3 with TRBJ2-7, with TRBD2 identical over 13 bases. There are 16 residues in the CDR3. Germline loops: CDR1 LGHNA, CDR2 YSLEER. Unmatched junction bases numbered 6, after V lost 0 bases and J lost 7 bases. The CDR3 protein is CASSQELAGGPGEQYF. As DNA, the CDR3 is TGCGCCAGCAGCCAAGAACTAGCGGGAGGGCCCGGGGAGCAGTACTTC.

The chain has TRBV19 and TRBJ2-1, with TRBD2 identical over 8 bases. The CDR3 runs 14 residues. The V and J ends lost 4 bases and 5 bases, in that order; junction bases with no gene match: 4. In germline, CDR1 is LNHDA, CDR2 SQIVND (reference sequence). CDR3: CASSTLLADNEQFF. The CDR3 region has the DNA TGTGCCAGTAGTACCCTACTAGCGGACAATGAGCAGTTCTTC.

The chain uses TRBV30 and TRBJ2-5; no reliable D call. The closer fit of TRBJ2-7 to the DNA end suggests the J call may be wrong. Germline assignment: CDR1 GTSNPN and CDR2 SVGIG (reference sequence). CDR3 length equals 16 residues. The CDR3 sequence: CAWTITPGRNPYEQYF. The CDR3 coding sequence is TGTGCCTGGACCATCACCCCCGGCAGGAACCCCTACGAGCAGTACTTC.

This clone was picked up one time. At the DNA level, this CDR3 is encoded by other sequences in the same sample as well. The CDR3 coding sequence is TGCAGCGTTGAAGATCGGGGGAACTACGAGCAGTACTTC. Translating gives CSVEDRGNYEQYF. This rearrangement joins TRBV29-1 to TRBJ2-7, with D tentatively TRBD2 (6 bases). Germline loops: CDR1 SQVTM, CDR2 ANQGSEA. Trimming took 0 bases from V and 3 from J, leaving 9 bases between them. This CDR3 comprises 13 residues.

The V gene is TRBV28, the J gene TRBJ2-5; 8 positions agree with TRBD1. Germline V gives CDR1 MDHEN, CDR2 SYDVKM. The CDR3 is 14 residues long. V shed 7 bases, J shed 2 bases, and the junction held 6 bases outside the gene matches. The CDR3 DNA reads TGTGCCAGCAACATTCGACAGGGGCAAGAGACCCAGTACTTC. Translating it yields CASNIRQGQETQYF.

The rearrangement joins TRBV27 to TRBJ1-5, with TRBD1 identical over 7 bases. The CDR3 totals 15 residues. J was trimmed by 4 bases and V by 5 bases; bases with no gene match: 8. CDR1 and CDR2 (germline): MNHEY, SMNVEV (reference sequence). The CDR3, as DNA: TGTGCCAGCAGTCCCTGGGACAGCACTAATCAGCCCCAGCATTTT. Its translation is CASSPWDSTNQPQHF.